The rows below give T cell receptor beta chains drawn from one sample of a study of blood T cell repertoires in COVID-19. TCRdb keeps only in-frame clones here, not all; method: immunoSEQ multiplex PCR. The sample carries 100,000 or so clones, around four fifths recorded once. Source material: peripheral blood. Source of these receptors: a man aged 70-80 years with active or convalescent COVID-19. CDR3s include the opening cysteine and the closing phenylalanine or tryptophan. Fields, in order: CDR3 length, V gene, D gene, J gene, clone size, CDR3 DNA, CDR3 protein. The D gene is left open where the match is weak. Clone size is stated in some rows and not others, as once, few, many or a class when expanded.

len: 15
v_gene: TRBV18
d_gene: .
j_gene: TRBJ1-5
abundance: .
CDR3nt: TGTGCCAGCTCACCAGCAAGCTATAGCAATCAGCCCCAGCATTTT
CDR3aa: CASSPASYSNQPQHF

len: 15
v_gene: TRBV10-1
d_gene: .
j_gene: TRBJ1-2
abundance: .
CDR3nt: TGCGCCAGCAGTGAGCCGGTCGACAGCTCCTATGGCTACACCTTC
CDR3aa: CASSEPVDSSYGYTF

len: 15
v_gene: TRBV7-9
d_gene: .
j_gene: TRBJ2-2
abundance: .
CDR3nt: TGTGCCAGCAGCTTTCTCCAGGGTGGCACCGGGGAGCTGTTTTTT
CDR3aa: CASSFLQGGTGELFF

len: 13
v_gene: TRBV5-5
d_gene: TRBD1
j_gene: TRBJ1-1
abundance: .
CDR3nt: TGTGCCAGCAGTTTGACAGGGTTCGCTGAAGCTTTCTTT
CDR3aa: CASSLTGFAEAFF

len: 15
v_gene: TRBV28
d_gene: TRBD2
j_gene: TRBJ2-7
abundance: once
CDR3nt: TGTGCCAGCATTCCCGGACTAGCGGGAGGTTACGAGCAGTACTTC
CDR3aa: CASIPGLAGGYEQYF

len: 15
v_gene: TRBV20-1
d_gene: .
j_gene: TRBJ2-1
abundance: .
CDR3nt: TGCAGTGCTAGTGACCTTCCTAGCTCCTACAATGAGCAGTTCTTC
CDR3aa: CSASDLPSSYNEQFF

len: 16
v_gene: TRBV5-1
d_gene: TRBD1
j_gene: TRBJ2-1
abundance: few
CDR3nt: TGCGCCAGCAGCTCCGGATGGGGACAGGTAGACAATGAGCAGTTCTTC
CDR3aa: CASSSGWGQVDNEQFF

len: 15
v_gene: TRBV5-8
d_gene: TRBD2
j_gene: TRBJ2-1
abundance: few
CDR3nt: TGTGCCAGCAGCTTCGCGGGGGGGTCGTACAATGAGCAGTTCTTC
CDR3aa: CASSFAGGSYNEQFF

len: 15
v_gene: TRBV5-5
d_gene: TRBD2
j_gene: TRBJ2-7
abundance: .
CDR3nt: TGTGCCAGCAGCTTGGCACTAGCGCCATCCTACGAGCAGTACTTC
CDR3aa: CASSLALAPSYEQYF

len: 16
v_gene: TRBV15
d_gene: TRBD2
j_gene: TRBJ2-1
abundance: .
CDR3nt: TGTGCCACCAGCAGAGCTGGGCGGGGGGTCAAGGATGAGCAGTTCTTC
CDR3aa: CATSRAGRGVKDEQFF

len: 14
v_gene: TRBV5-1
d_gene: TRBD1
j_gene: TRBJ2-5
abundance: .
CDR3nt: TGCGCCAGCAGCTCTGGACAGGGAGGAGAGACCCAGTACTTC
CDR3aa: CASSSGQGGETQYF

len: 15
v_gene: TRBV7-9
d_gene: .
j_gene: TRBJ2-2
abundance: .
CDR3nt: TGTGCCAGCAGCTTCGCTGGCAGTGTACATGAGGAGCTGTTTTTT
CDR3aa: CASSFAGSVHEELFF

len: 13
v_gene: TRBV30
d_gene: .
j_gene: TRBJ1-2
abundance: many
CDR3nt: TGTGCCTGGAGCCCTGGACACCTCTATGGCTACACCTTC
CDR3aa: CAWSPGHLYGYTF

len: 14
v_gene: TRBV9
d_gene: .
j_gene: TRBJ1-2
abundance: .
CDR3nt: TGTGCCAGCAGCGTAGGGCGGGAGGGCTATGGCTACACCTTC
CDR3aa: CASSVGREGYGYTF

len: 14
v_gene: TRBV9
d_gene: TRBD2
j_gene: TRBJ2-5
abundance: .
CDR3nt: TGTGCCAGCAGCGCCTCTAGCGGGGTCGAGACCCAGTACTTC
CDR3aa: CASSASSGVETQYF

len: 15
v_gene: TRBV7-6
d_gene: TRBD1
j_gene: TRBJ1-5
abundance: .
CDR3nt: TGTGCCAGCAGTATGGGACAGTCCTCTGGTCAGCCCCAGCATTTT
CDR3aa: CASSMGQSSGQPQHF

len: 15
v_gene: TRBV6-2/TRBV6-3
d_gene: TRBD1
j_gene: TRBJ2-5
abundance: .
CDR3nt: TGTGCCAGCAGTTACTCAACAGGGGGCCAAGAGACCCAGTACTTC
CDR3aa: CASSYSTGGQETQYF

len: 16
v_gene: TRBV2
d_gene: .
j_gene: TRBJ2-2
abundance: once
CDR3nt: TGTGCCAGCAGTGTGGTGGCAAGCGATGGGACCGGGGAGCTGTTTTTT
CDR3aa: CASSVVASDGTGELFF

len: 13
v_gene: TRBV6-2/TRBV6-3
d_gene: .
j_gene: TRBJ2-1
abundance: .
CDR3nt: TGTGCCAGCAGTTCCCATGTCGGGGATGAGCAGTTCTTC
CDR3aa: CASSSHVGDEQFF

len: 15
v_gene: TRBV19
d_gene: TRBD1
j_gene: TRBJ2-7
abundance: .
CDR3nt: TGTGCCAGTACCAGATCTGGGACAGATACCTACGAGCAGTACTTC
CDR3aa: CASTRSGTDTYEQYF

len: 14
v_gene: TRBV2
d_gene: .
j_gene: TRBJ1-3
abundance: .
CDR3nt: TGTGCCAGCAGTGACTTCGGTGGTAGAAACACCATATATTTT
CDR3aa: CASSDFGGRNTIYF

len: 16
v_gene: TRBV7-2
d_gene: TRBD1
j_gene: TRBJ1-2
abundance: .
CDR3nt: TGTGCCAGCAGCGCCTACCCCAGGGGGCAGGGCTATGGCTACACCTTC
CDR3aa: CASSAYPRGQGYGYTF

len: 15
v_gene: TRBV7-2
d_gene: .
j_gene: TRBJ1-3
abundance: once
CDR3nt: TGTGCCAGCAGCCCCCAAGGAGGGACTGGAAACACCATATATTTT
CDR3aa: CASSPQGGTGNTIYF

len: 14
v_gene: TRBV5-1
d_gene: .
j_gene: TRBJ2-1
abundance: .
CDR3nt: TGCGCCAGCAGCTTGGAATCGCTAGCAGGTGAGCAGTTCTTC
CDR3aa: CASSLESLAGEQFF

len: 19
v_gene: TRBV19
d_gene: .
j_gene: TRBJ1-3
abundance: .
CDR3nt: TGTGCCAGTAGTATAGTTACTATGACGGATACAACCTCTGGAAACACCATATATTTT
CDR3aa: CASSIVTMTDTTSGNTIYF

len: 14
v_gene: TRBV6-2/TRBV6-3
d_gene: TRBD1
j_gene: TRBJ1-1
abundance: .
CDR3nt: TGTGCCAGCAGTTACAGGGGGCGGAGCACTGAAGCTTTCTTT
CDR3aa: CASSYRGRSTEAFF

len: 14
v_gene: TRBV19
d_gene: .
j_gene: TRBJ1-1
abundance: medium-sized
CDR3nt: TGTGCCAGTAGTATTGGTCGGGGGAACACTGAAGCTTTCTTT
CDR3aa: CASSIGRGNTEAFF

len: 13
v_gene: TRBV6-2/TRBV6-3
d_gene: .
j_gene: TRBJ2-1
abundance: .
CDR3nt: TGTGCCAGCAGTGTACGTAGGCGGTTAGAGCAGTTCTTC
CDR3aa: CASSVRRRLEQFF

len: 14
v_gene: TRBV29-1
d_gene: TRBD1
j_gene: TRBJ2-1
abundance: once
CDR3nt: TGCAGCGTTGAAGCCGGGACAGGGGGCAATGAGCAGTTCTTC
CDR3aa: CSVEAGTGGNEQFF

len: 14
v_gene: TRBV7-2
d_gene: TRBD2
j_gene: TRBJ2-1
abundance: .
CDR3nt: TGTGCCAGCAGCCCACCGGGACTAGCGGTTGAGCAGTTCTTC
CDR3aa: CASSPPGLAVEQFF

len: 15
v_gene: TRBV19
d_gene: .
j_gene: TRBJ1-1
abundance: .
CDR3nt: TGTGCCAGTAGTATAGTTGGCAACGTAAACACTGAAGCTTTCTTT
CDR3aa: CASSIVGNVNTEAFF

len: 14
v_gene: TRBV6-2/TRBV6-3
d_gene: .
j_gene: TRBJ1-1
abundance: .
CDR3nt: TGTGCCAGCAGTCTTACGCGGGGCAGCGATGAAGCTTTCTTT
CDR3aa: CASSLTRGSDEAFF

len: 15
v_gene: TRBV28
d_gene: TRBD1
j_gene: TRBJ2-4
abundance: .
CDR3nt: TGTGCCAGCAGTGAACAGGGGGCTAGCAAAAACATTCAGTACTTC
CDR3aa: CASSEQGASKNIQYF

len: 14
v_gene: TRBV6-5
d_gene: TRBD2
j_gene: TRBJ2-3
abundance: .
CDR3nt: TGTGCCAGCTTCCTAGCGGGAAGGACAGATACGCAGTATTTT
CDR3aa: CASFLAGRTDTQYF

len: 12
v_gene: TRBV18
d_gene: .
j_gene: TRBJ2-7
abundance: .
CDR3nt: TGTGCCAGCTCACGAGAGACTGGCGAGCAGTACTTC
CDR3aa: CASSRETGEQYF

len: 12
v_gene: TRBV5-8
d_gene: .
j_gene: TRBJ1-1
abundance: once
CDR3nt: TGTGCCAGCAGCTTGGAGGGCCGAGGGGCTTTCTTT
CDR3aa: CASSLEGRGAFF

len: 15
v_gene: TRBV4-2
d_gene: .
j_gene: TRBJ2-2
abundance: .
CDR3nt: TGTGCCAGCAGCACAGTAAGGCCGGACACCGGGGAGCTGTTTTTT
CDR3aa: CASSTVRPDTGELFF

len: 17
v_gene: TRBV7-9
d_gene: .
j_gene: TRBJ2-3
abundance: .
CDR3nt: TGTGCCAGCAGGTCCGATCTCACAGGTCCCTCCACAGATACGCAGTATTTT
CDR3aa: CASRSDLTGPSTDTQYF

len: 14
v_gene: TRBV30
d_gene: TRBD1
j_gene: TRBJ2-7
abundance: .
CDR3nt: TGTGCCTGGAGTGTAGCACAGGGGGCATACGAGCAGTACTTC
CDR3aa: CAWSVAQGAYEQYF

len: 15
v_gene: TRBV6-5
d_gene: TRBD1
j_gene: TRBJ1-5
abundance: .
CDR3nt: TGTGCCAGCAGCTCCGACAGGGGAAAAGATCAGCCCCAGCATTTT
CDR3aa: CASSSDRGKDQPQHF

len: 14
v_gene: TRBV9
d_gene: .
j_gene: TRBJ2-2
abundance: .
CDR3nt: TGTGCCAGCAGCGCCCAGACTAGCACCGGGGAGCTGTTTTTT
CDR3aa: CASSAQTSTGELFF

len: 13
v_gene: TRBV10-3
d_gene: TRBD1
j_gene: TRBJ2-1
abundance: .
CDR3nt: TGTGCCATCGGTAGGGACAGGGGGGATGAGCAGTTCTTC
CDR3aa: CAIGRDRGDEQFF

len: 15
v_gene: TRBV5-1
d_gene: .
j_gene: TRBJ2-1
abundance: .
CDR3nt: TGCGCCAGCAGCCCCGCAGGGATCGCCTACAATGAGCAGTTCTTC
CDR3aa: CASSPAGIAYNEQFF

len: 19
v_gene: TRBV27
d_gene: TRBD1
j_gene: TRBJ2-2
abundance: .
CDR3nt: TGTGCCAGCAGTTTAAAGGCAGGGGGCCATCGACGTTGGACCGGGGAGCTGTTTTTT
CDR3aa: CASSLKAGGHRRWTGELFF

len: 13
v_gene: TRBV6-2/TRBV6-3
d_gene: TRBD1
j_gene: TRBJ1-2
abundance: .
CDR3nt: TGTGCCAGCAGCCCGGGACAGTTCTATGGCTACACCTTC
CDR3aa: CASSPGQFYGYTF

len: 16
v_gene: TRBV5-1
d_gene: TRBD1
j_gene: TRBJ1-1
abundance: .
CDR3nt: TGCGCCAGCAGCTTGAACGGTAGGGGGCTGGACACTGAAGCTTTCTTT
CDR3aa: CASSLNGRGLDTEAFF

len: 13
v_gene: TRBV10-3
d_gene: TRBD1
j_gene: TRBJ1-4
abundance: .
CDR3nt: TGTGCCACCGGGACAGAAGGCAATGAAAAACTGTTTTTT
CDR3aa: CATGTEGNEKLFF

len: 14
v_gene: TRBV5-5
d_gene: .
j_gene: TRBJ1-1
abundance: .
CDR3nt: TGTGCCAGCAGCTTGGGAGCGGGAAACCTAGAAGCTTTCTTT
CDR3aa: CASSLGAGNLEAFF

len: 16
v_gene: TRBV3-1/TRBV3-2
d_gene: .
j_gene: TRBJ1-2
abundance: .
CDR3nt: TGTGCCAGCAGCTCATTATCGAGGGGGTTGGGCTATGGCTACACCTTC
CDR3aa: CASSSLSRGLGYGYTF